This is a list of T cell receptor beta chains from one sample in a study of cytomegalovirus exposure and HLA in healthy donors. Here immunoSEQ multiplex PCR was the method, and the copy in TCRdb shows in-frame clones only, minus some. The sample has some 100,000 clones, roughly 70% seen once. The sequenced material came from PBMCs. The receptors were sampled from a woman between 18 and 30 years old in good health and CMV-seropositive. The CDR3 runs from the conserved cysteine through the conserved F or W. Fields, in order: D gene, V gene, J gene, clone size, CDR3 protein, CDR3 DNA. D genes are given only for firm matches. Clone sizes are given selectively: once, few, many, or a class where the clone is expanded.

D gene: TRBD1
V gene: TRBV9
J gene: TRBJ2-7
clone size: NA
CDR3 protein: CASSATGTEEQYF
CDR3 DNA: TGTGCCAGTAGCGCCACGGGGACAGAAGAGCAGTACTTC

D gene: TRBD2
V gene: TRBV2
J gene: TRBJ2-7
clone size: NA
CDR3 protein: CASSVTSGRMEQYF
CDR3 DNA: TGTGCCAGCAGTGTAACTAGCGGGAGAATGGAGCAGTACTTC

D gene: TRBD2
V gene: TRBV14
J gene: TRBJ2-7
clone size: few
CDR3 protein: CASSPAAGGGNEQYF
CDR3 DNA: TGTGCCAGCAGTCCGGCAGCGGGAGGAGGCAACGAGCAGTACTTC

D gene: NA
V gene: TRBV7-9
J gene: TRBJ2-5
clone size: NA
CDR3 protein: CASSLAGGQETQYF
CDR3 DNA: TGTGCCAGCAGCTTAGCCGGGGGACAAGAGACCCAGTACTTC

D gene: NA
V gene: TRBV10-3
J gene: TRBJ2-2
clone size: NA
CDR3 protein: CAISAGTGELFF
CDR3 DNA: TGTGCCATCAGTGCCGGCACCGGGGAGCTGTTTTTT

D gene: TRBD1
V gene: TRBV9
J gene: TRBJ1-1
clone size: once
CDR3 protein: CASSVEAGGRNTEAFF
CDR3 DNA: TGTGCCAGCAGCGTAGAGGCAGGGGGAAGGAACACTGAAGCTTTCTTT

D gene: NA
V gene: TRBV4-2
J gene: TRBJ1-1
clone size: NA
CDR3 protein: CASSQSAGTLAEAFF
CDR3 DNA: TGTGCCAGCAGCCAATCGGCAGGGACACTTGCCGAAGCTTTCTTT

D gene: NA
V gene: TRBV18
J gene: TRBJ2-7
clone size: NA
CDR3 protein: CASSPPGGAYEQYF
CDR3 DNA: TGTGCCAGCTCACCACCGGGGGGTGCCTACGAGCAGTACTTC

D gene: TRBD2
V gene: TRBV5-4
J gene: TRBJ2-3
clone size: NA
CDR3 protein: CASRLAGENTDTQYF
CDR3 DNA: TGTGCCAGCAGGTTAGCGGGGGAGAACACAGATACGCAGTATTTT

D gene: NA
V gene: TRBV5-1
J gene: TRBJ2-7
clone size: NA
CDR3 protein: CASSLGRGEQYF
CDR3 DNA: TGCGCCAGCAGCTTGGGGAGGGGCGAGCAGTACTTC

D gene: NA
V gene: TRBV5-4
J gene: TRBJ1-2
clone size: NA
CDR3 protein: CASSLVGAYGYTF
CDR3 DNA: TGTGCCAGCAGCTTGGTAGGGGCCTATGGCTACACCTTC

D gene: TRBD1
V gene: TRBV12-5
J gene: TRBJ2-3
clone size: NA
CDR3 protein: CASGLGQGAADTQYF
CDR3 DNA: TGTGCTAGTGGTTTGGGACAGGGGGCTGCAGATACGCAGTATTTT

D gene: TRBD2
V gene: TRBV7-2
J gene: TRBJ2-7
clone size: NA
CDR3 protein: CASSPSGVGTYEQYF
CDR3 DNA: TGTGCCAGCAGCCCAAGCGGGGTGGGGACCTACGAGCAGTACTTC

D gene: NA
V gene: TRBV6-1
J gene: TRBJ1-5
clone size: NA
CDR3 protein: CASSDAAGVSNQPQHF
CDR3 DNA: TGTGCCAGCAGTGACGCGGCGGGGGTTAGTAATCAGCCCCAGCATTTT

D gene: TRBD1
V gene: TRBV15
J gene: TRBJ1-2
clone size: NA
CDR3 protein: CATSRGGQGVGGYTF
CDR3 DNA: TGTGCCACCAGCAGGGGAGGACAGGGGGTGGGTGGCTACACCTTC

D gene: TRBD1
V gene: TRBV7-2
J gene: TRBJ2-7
clone size: few
CDR3 protein: CASSSHRGLNPYEQYF
CDR3 DNA: TGTGCCAGCAGCTCCCACAGGGGCCTTAACCCCTACGAGCAGTACTTC

D gene: NA
V gene: TRBV27
J gene: TRBJ2-7
clone size: NA
CDR3 protein: CASTPGGSYEQYF
CDR3 DNA: TGTGCCAGCACCCCCGGGGGTTCCTACGAGCAGTACTTC

D gene: NA
V gene: TRBV7-2
J gene: TRBJ1-4
clone size: NA
CDR3 protein: CASRKTRGGATNEKLFF
CDR3 DNA: TGTGCCAGCAGAAAAACACGTGGTGGTGCAACTAATGAAAAACTGTTTTTT

D gene: TRBD1
V gene: TRBV27
J gene: TRBJ2-7
clone size: NA
CDR3 protein: CASGRDRVHEQYF
CDR3 DNA: TGTGCCAGCGGCCGGGACAGGGTGCACGAGCAGTACTTC

D gene: TRBD1
V gene: TRBV14
J gene: TRBJ1-6
clone size: once
CDR3 protein: CASSRQGFSPLHF
CDR3 DNA: TGTGCCAGCAGCCGACAGGGGTTTTCACCCCTCCACTTT

D gene: NA
V gene: TRBV5-4
J gene: TRBJ1-1
clone size: NA
CDR3 protein: CASSLAGSVMNTEAFF
CDR3 DNA: TGTGCCAGCAGCTTGGCAGGGTCCGTCATGAACACTGAAGCTTTCTTT

D gene: NA
V gene: TRBV10-2
J gene: TRBJ2-4
clone size: NA
CDR3 protein: CASSDYGQILAKNIQYF
CDR3 DNA: TGCGCCAGCAGTGACTATGGACAAATTCTAGCCAAAAACATTCAGTACTTC

D gene: TRBD1
V gene: TRBV4-1
J gene: TRBJ2-7
clone size: NA
CDR3 protein: CASSLVDRAGYEQYF
CDR3 DNA: TGCGCCAGCAGCCTTGTGGACAGGGCGGGCTACGAGCAGTACTTC

D gene: NA
V gene: TRBV4-3
J gene: TRBJ2-7
clone size: NA
CDR3 protein: CASRDQVGRHSYEQYF
CDR3 DNA: TGCGCCAGCAGGGATCAAGTAGGCAGGCACTCCTACGAGCAGTACTTC

D gene: TRBD1
V gene: TRBV30
J gene: TRBJ1-2
clone size: NA
CDR3 protein: CAWSIGTGKNYGYTF
CDR3 DNA: TGTGCCTGGAGTATCGGGACAGGGAAGAACTATGGCTACACCTTC

D gene: NA
V gene: TRBV27
J gene: TRBJ2-7
clone size: few
CDR3 protein: CASSLGAGSYEQYF
CDR3 DNA: TGTGCCAGCAGTTTGGGCGCAGGTTCCTACGAGCAGTACTTC

D gene: TRBD1
V gene: TRBV5-6
J gene: TRBJ1-2
clone size: NA
CDR3 protein: CASSWDGTGGFYGYTF
CDR3 DNA: TGTGCCAGCAGCTGGGACGGGACAGGGGGGTTTTATGGCTACACCTTC

D gene: TRBD2
V gene: TRBV28
J gene: TRBJ2-3
clone size: NA
CDR3 protein: CASSLGASGGVSTDTQYF
CDR3 DNA: TGTGCCAGCAGTTTAGGTGCTAGCGGGGGGGTCAGCACAGATACGCAGTATTTT

D gene: TRBD1
V gene: TRBV9
J gene: TRBJ2-1
clone size: NA
CDR3 protein: CASSVGPGGVDNEQFF
CDR3 DNA: TGTGCCAGCAGCGTAGGACCAGGGGGCGTCGACAATGAGCAGTTCTTC

D gene: NA
V gene: TRBV19
J gene: TRBJ2-2
clone size: few
CDR3 protein: CASTPSGGRRDTGELFF
CDR3 DNA: TGTGCCAGTACCCCATCAGGTGGTCGACGAGACACCGGGGAGCTGTTTTTT

D gene: TRBD2
V gene: TRBV5-4
J gene: TRBJ2-3
clone size: NA
CDR3 protein: CASSSGTSGRGGTDTQYF
CDR3 DNA: TGTGCCAGCAGCTCCGGGACTAGCGGGAGAGGGGGCACAGATACGCAGTATTTT

D gene: TRBD1
V gene: TRBV4-1
J gene: TRBJ2-7
clone size: NA
CDR3 protein: CASSQFRDSYSYEQYF
CDR3 DNA: TGCGCCAGCAGCCAGTTCCGGGACAGTTACTCCTACGAGCAGTACTTC

D gene: NA
V gene: TRBV5-5
J gene: TRBJ1-3
clone size: NA
CDR3 protein: CASSLQGRGNTIYF
CDR3 DNA: TGTGCCAGCAGCTTACAGGGTAGGGGAAACACCATATATTTT

D gene: TRBD2
V gene: TRBV7-2
J gene: TRBJ2-7
clone size: NA
CDR3 protein: CASSGGAGGPEQYF
CDR3 DNA: TGTGCCAGCAGCGGGGGCGCGGGAGGGCCCGAGCAGTACTTC

D gene: NA
V gene: TRBV1
J gene: TRBJ2-1
clone size: NA
CDR3 protein: CTSSQDQLYNEQFF
CDR3 DNA: TGCACCAGCAGCCAAGATCAACTTTACAATGAGCAGTTCTTC

D gene: NA
V gene: TRBV5-8
J gene: TRBJ1-1
clone size: NA
CDR3 protein: CASSLVQGLRTEAFF
CDR3 DNA: TGTGCCAGCAGCTTGGTTCAGGGGTTGAGGACTGAAGCTTTCTTT

D gene: TRBD2
V gene: TRBV4-3
J gene: TRBJ2-1
clone size: few
CDR3 protein: CASSQDRRTSGYNEQFF
CDR3 DNA: TGCGCCAGCAGCCAAGATCGTAGGACTAGCGGCTACAATGAGCAGTTCTTC

D gene: NA
V gene: TRBV6-6
J gene: TRBJ2-7
clone size: NA
CDR3 protein: CASRGTSYEQYF
CDR3 DNA: TGTGCCAGCAGGGGGACTTCCTACGAGCAGTACTTC

D gene: TRBD1
V gene: TRBV5-1
J gene: TRBJ2-2
clone size: NA
CDR3 protein: CASSPRTGRNTGELFF
CDR3 DNA: TGCGCCAGCAGCCCGCGGACAGGGAGGAACACCGGGGAGCTGTTTTTT

D gene: TRBD1
V gene: TRBV4-3
J gene: TRBJ2-2
clone size: NA
CDR3 protein: CASSQGVTGETGELFF
CDR3 DNA: TGCGCCAGCAGCCAAGGGGTGACAGGGGAAACCGGGGAGCTGTTTTTT

D gene: NA
V gene: TRBV5-4
J gene: TRBJ2-2
clone size: NA
CDR3 protein: CASSLFPVKTGELFF
CDR3 DNA: TGTGCCAGCAGCTTGTTCCCAGTCAAAACCGGGGAGCTGTTTTTT

D gene: TRBD1
V gene: TRBV19
J gene: TRBJ1-5
clone size: NA
CDR3 protein: CASSIQGDQPQHF
CDR3 DNA: TGTGCCAGTAGTATCCAGGGGGATCAGCCCCAGCATTTT

D gene: TRBD2
V gene: TRBV2
J gene: TRBJ2-1
clone size: NA
CDR3 protein: CASSLGLAGVNEQFF
CDR3 DNA: TGTGCCAGCAGCCTAGGACTAGCGGGAGTCAATGAGCAGTTCTTC